Each of the 5 T cell receptor beta chains below was sequenced from the same sample in a study of blood T cell repertoires in COVID-19. Sequenced by immunoSEQ multiplex PCR; TCRdb stores in-frame clones only, minus some. The data contain tens of thousands of clones, about nine tenths of them singletons. The specimen sequenced was peripheral blood. These receptors were collected from a man aged 60-69 years with acute or convalescent COVID-19.

This clone was picked up one time. The rearrangement uses TRBV18 and TRBJ2-2; 8 bases map to TRBD1. The germline gives CDR1 KGHSH, CDR2 LQKENI. The junction had 8 bases not matched to a gene; V was cut back by 3 bases and J by 5 bases. The CDR3 length is 16 residues. The CDR3 spells CASSPGTGSSTGELFF. The CDR3 DNA is TGTGCCAGCTCACCCGGGACAGGATCTTCTACCGGGGAGCTGTTTTTT.

The V gene is TRBV6-1, the J gene TRBJ2-1; a possible D gene is TRBD2 (5 bases). Germline V CDR1 and CDR2: MNHNS, SASEGT. The CDR3 contains 14 residues. Trimming removed 1 base from V and 4 bases from J, with 8 bases in between. The CDR3 here is CASSEGGNYNEQFF. The CDR3 coding sequence is TGTGCCAGCAGTGAAGGAGGGAATTACAATGAGCAGTTCTTC.

The rearrangement joins TRBV6-2 or TRBV6-3 to TRBJ1-5, with TRBD1 matching over 7 bases. Germline lookup yields CDR1 MNHEY and CDR2 SVGEGT. The length of the CDR3 is 16 residues. V gave up 4 bases and J gave up 4 bases; unmatched junction bases: 10. This CDR3 is CASSSFLGTANQPQHF. In DNA form, the CDR3 reads TGTGCCAGCAGTTCCTTCCTCGGGACAGCGAATCAGCCCCAGCATTTT.

The CDR3 loop reads CAWDGSGNTIYF. The CDR3 DNA follows: TGTGCCTGGGACGGCTCTGGAAACACCATATATTTT. The J gene is TRBJ1-3, the V gene TRBV30, with no clear D. CDR1 and CDR2 (germline): GTSNPN, SVGIG (reference sequence). The CDR3 has 12 amino acids. V lost 5 bases and J lost 0, with 5 bases in between.

This clone was seen more than once but under ten times. This chain connects TRBV2 to TRBJ1-1; no reliable D call. CDR3 size: 12 residues. The germline CDR1 and CDR2 sequences are SNHLY and FYNNEI. Trimming left V 6 bases short and J 5 bases short, with 10 bases between. The CDR3 sequence is CASRSGSTEAFF. CDR3 coding DNA: TGTGCCAGCAGATCCGGGAGTACTGAAGCTTTCTTT.